The 5 T cell receptor beta chains below were found in one sample sequenced in a study of T cells in Graves' hyperthyroidism and ophthalmopathy. RNA transcripts were the template for amplifying TCR beta CDR3 regions. The primer set for the first-round RT-PCR of the TCR CDR3 was HTBI. TCRdb re-derived calls from the multiplex PCR reads in MiXCR, one entry per CDR3 protein. The sample lists 380,000 or so distinct CDR3 sequences, over 15% occurring once. Sequencing used blood. Every receptor here comes from a woman aged 18-29 years with Graves' hyperthyroidism.

The sample holds many counts of this clonotype. The chain links TRBV12-3 or TRBV12-4 to TRBJ1-2, with TRBD1 matching 10 bases. V trimming: 6 bases; J trimming: 4 bases; junction bases outside the gene matches: 8. The CDR3 spans 15 residues. CDR3 coding DNA: TGTGCCAGCAGCCCCCGACAGGGGGCCTTCTATGGCTACACCTTC. This encodes CASSPRQGAFYGYTF.

The V and J genes are TRBV7-3 and TRBJ2-5, with no clear D. From germline, CDR1 is SGHTA and CDR2 FQGTGA. This CDR3 is 13 amino acids long. Trimming took off 4 bases at V and 0 bases at J, with 6 bases between the two ends. The chain's CDR3 is CASSSPNQETQYF. CDR3 in DNA: TGTGCCAGCAGCTCCCCAAACCAAGAGACCCAGTACTTC.

The CDR3 bases are TGCAGTGCTGCACCGGGACTCAACCAAGAGACCCAGTACTTC. As protein: CSAAPGLNQETQYF. The chain uses TRBV20-1 and TRBJ2-5; perhaps TRBD2 as D (6 bases). This CDR3 comprises 14 residues. Deletions cut 5 bases from V and 0 bases from J, with 13 bases between. CDR1 DFQATT and CDR2 SNEGSKA come from the germline V gene (reference sequence).

V gene TRBV6-5 combines with J gene TRBJ1-1; the match to TRBD1 covers 12 bases. V was clipped by 2 bases and J by 1 base; unmatched bases: 5. CDR1 is MNHEY and CDR2 is SVGAGI in the germline V gene. The CDR3 loop spans 17 amino acids. CDR3 residues: CASSYPGQGARNTEAFF. Written as DNA, the CDR3 is TGTGCCAGCAGTTACCCGGGACAGGGGGCGAGGAACACTGAAGCTTTCTTT.

This clonotype appeared a few times. One base away lies a much larger clone, so this may be a sequencing read error. The conserved closing phenylalanine or tryptophan is absent in this CDR3, likely reflecting a read error. The CDR3 DNA reads as TGTGCCAGCAGTTACTTAAGAGGGAACACCGGGGAGCTGTTTTTG. Translated, it gives CASSYLRGNTGELFL. The genes are TRBV6-5 and TRBJ2-2; D gene ambiguous. CDR3 length: 15 amino acids. Germline V gene lookup returns CDR1 MNHEY and CDR2 SVGAGI. V was trimmed by 1 base and J by 1 base, leaving 7 bases between them.